This note documents a single TCR beta chain sequence. This record belongs to a study of blood T cell repertoires in COVID-19. Study details: The samples span acute and convalescent COVID-19 from the United States, Italy and Spain. T cells, B-cell-depleted T cells, or PBMCs supplied cDNA or gDNA.

Source study methods: Scientists estimated how many nucleated cells there were by amplifying reference gene primers. Some clones are missing from TCRdb's copy, which holds only in-frame ones; the method was immunoSEQ multiplex PCR. The V and J calls and clone size were taken over from that table, and D and trimming were inferred from the DNA. In the table there are tens of thousands of clones, 85% to 90% of which are singletons. The V gene lost 1 base and the J gene lost 2 bases, with 11 bases spanning the gap. The CDR3 extends over 15 amino acids. Looked up from germline, CDR1 is SEHNR and CDR2 is FQNEAQ (reference sequence).

The sequenced sample consisted of peripheral blood. V is TRBV7-9 and J is TRBJ1-2, with TRBD1 as a possible D gene (5 bases). The TCR sequence derives from a human donor in a cohort sampled during active COVID-19. CDR3 nucleotides: TGTGCCAGCAGCTTAGGCCAGGGCCTGAACTATGGCTACACCTTC. It encodes CASSLGQGLNYGYTF.